A single sample gave rise to the 22 T cell receptor beta chains below, sequenced in a study of STAT5B mutations in CD4+ large granular lymphocyte leukemia. Using immunoSEQ multiplex PCR, the repertoire was profiled, and TCRdb retains in-frame clones only, with some absent. The sample has 30,000 or so clones; 85% to 90% are singletons. Sequencing was carried out using CD4+ T cells from blood buffy coats. These TCRs come from a human donor in good health.

This clone qualifies as medium-sized. V and J are TRBV6-1 and TRBJ1-4; unclear D gene. CDR1 MNHNS and CDR2 SASEGT come from the germline V gene. The CDR3 is 14 residues long. Trimming took 2 bases from V and 6 from J, leaving 10 bases between them. CDR3 region: CASSETGRHEKLFF. As DNA, the CDR3 is TGTGCCAGCAGTGAAACGGGCAGGCATGAAAAACTGTTTTTT.

The chain joins TRBV28 to TRBJ1-3; the D is unclear. Trimming stripped 5 bases from V and 0 bases from J, with 17 bases between. In germline, CDR1 is MDHEN, CDR2 SYDVKM. The CDR3 contains 17 residues. The CDR3 region is CASSPPTFGYSGNTIYF. The CDR3 bases are TGTGCCAGCAGTCCCCCGACATTCGGCTACTCTGGAAACACCATATATTTT.

The chain uses TRBV5-8 and TRBJ1-1; 11 nucleotides match TRBD1. Germline V gives CDR1 SGHTS, CDR2 YDEGEE. The ends lost 0 bases at V and 0 bases at J; junction bases unmatched: 10. CDR3 length: 19 residues. The CDR3 here is CASSLAPGQGARVNTEAFF. The CDR3 bases are TGTGCCAGCAGCTTGGCACCAGGACAGGGGGCGAGGGTGAACACTGAAGCTTTCTTT. Combining the CDR3 with reference TRBV5-8 and TRBJ1-1 gives the whole variable domain EAGVTQSPTHLIKTRGQQATLRCSPISGHTSVYWYQQALGLGLQFLLWYDEGEERNRGNFPPRFSGRQFPNYSSELNVNALELEDSALYLCASSLAPGQGARVNTEAFFGQGTRLTVV.

The rearrangement uses TRBV19 and TRBJ2-5, with TRBD1 matching 7 bases. The CDR3 totals 13 residues. Trimming took 6 bases from V and 5 from J; bases not matched to a gene: 6. In germline, CDR1 is LNHDA, CDR2 SQIVND (reference sequence). The CDR3 protein is CASSSTGSETQYF. CDR3 nucleotides: TGTGCCAGTAGCTCGACAGGGTCGGAGACCCAGTACTTC. Looking up the rest from reference TRBV19 and TRBJ2-5 gives the full variable domain: DGGITQSPKYLFRKEGQNVTLSCEQNLNHDAMYWYRQDPGQGLRLIYYSQIVNDFQKGDIAEGYSVSREKKESFPLTVTSAQKNPTAFYLCASSSTGSETQYFGPGTRLLVL.

J is TRBJ1-1 and V is TRBV9; D unresolved. Germline V lookup: CDR1 SGDLS, CDR2 YYNGEE. Trimming stripped 0 bases from V and 1 base from J, with 7 bases between. The CDR3 sequence is 14 residues long. CDR3 coding DNA: TGTGCCAGCAGCGTAGATCTGGAGAACACTGAAGCTTTCTTT. It is translated as CASSVDLENTEAFF.

V usage is TRBV28 and J usage is TRBJ2-7; D might be TRBD2 (5 bases). Germline assignment: CDR1 MDHEN and CDR2 SYDVKM. Trimming cost V 7 bases and J 3 bases, with 7 bases left between them. The CDR3 has 11 residues. CDR3 residues: CASTGFYEQYF. In DNA form, the CDR3 reads TGTGCCAGCACGGGGTTCTACGAGCAGTACTTC.

V gene TRBV28 combines with J gene TRBJ1-6, with TRBD1 matching over 7 bases. After removal of 3 bases from V and 2 bases from J, the junction contained 4 bases not matched to a gene. Germline CDR1 and CDR2: MDHEN and SYDVKM. CDR3 size: 16 residues. The DNA of the CDR3 is TGTGCCAGCAGTTTGTACAGGGGAACCTATAATTCACCCCTCCACTTT. As protein: CASSLYRGTYNSPLHF.

The chain links TRBV18 to TRBJ1-1, with D perhaps matching TRBD1 (6 bases). The germline gives CDR1 KGHSH, CDR2 LQKENI. V was clipped by 3 bases and J by 2 bases, with 13 bases between them. The CDR3 runs 15 residues. CDR3 loop: CASSPRGHVNTEAFF. For the CDR3, the DNA is TGTGCCAGCTCACCCAGGGGACACGTCAACACTGAAGCTTTCTTT.

This clone appeared once. J is TRBJ1-1 and V is TRBV13, with TRBD1 matching 9 bases. The CDR3 extends over 17 amino acids. V trimming: 4 bases; J trimming: 2 bases; junction bases outside the gene matches: 11. The germline V gene has CDR1 PRHDT and CDR2 FYEKMQ (reference sequence). CDR3 DNA sequence: TGTGCCAGCAGCTCCAGATTCCGGGACAGGGTAAACACTGAAGCTTTCTTT. Protein product: CASSSRFRDRVNTEAFF.

The chain uses TRBV5-1 and TRBJ2-1, with a tentative D call TRBD1 (7 bases). The CDR3 totals 17 residues. The V end lost 3 bases, the J end lost 4 bases, and 20 bases lay between the germline ends. Germline CDR1 SGHRS, CDR2 YFSETQ. As DNA, the CDR3 is TGCGCCAGCAGCTCTTTAGACAGGGACTTCACTTACAATGAGCAGTTCTTC. As protein: CASSSLDRDFTYNEQFF.

The table lists this clone with a few counts. The chain joins TRBV9 to TRBJ1-1; the D is unclear. Trimming stripped 4 bases from V and 6 bases from J, with 13 bases between. Germline lookup yields CDR1 SGDLS and CDR2 YYNGEE. The CDR3 length is 13 residues. CDR3 nucleotides: TGTGCCAGCAGCACCGGGCCGAGGTCTGAAGCTTTCTTT. Protein sequence: CASSTGPRSEAFF.

The chain links TRBV5-1 to TRBJ1-1, with 7 nucleotides matching TRBD1. Germline trimming cut 2 bases from V and 5 bases from J; bases unmatched to any gene: 6. Germline assignment: CDR1 SGHRS and CDR2 YFSETQ. The CDR3 spans 14 residues. CDR3 in DNA: TGCGCCAGCAGCTTTGACAGGGCTGGAACTGAAGCTTTCTTT. This codes for CASSFDRAGTEAFF.

This clone was counted a single time. At one of its ends the junction is not consistent with the germline gene, which may arise from a read error. DNA for the CDR3: TGTGCTAGCAGCTTAGGGCATAATGTCAATGAGCAGTTCTTC. Translated, it gives CASSLGHNVNEQFF. This chain uses TRBV7-7 with TRBJ2-1; no firm D call. The CDR3 spans 14 residues. Germline V CDR1 and CDR2: SSHAT, FNYEAQ (reference sequence).

The chain employs TRBV7-3 and TRBJ2-2, with a possible D match to TRBD1 (5 bases). Trimming took 0 bases from V and 6 from J, leaving 8 bases between them. The CDR3 is 14 amino acids. Germline V gene lookup returns CDR1 SGHTA and CDR2 FQGTGA. Here the CDR3 reads CASSLTREAGELFF. CDR3 sequence (DNA): TGTGCCAGCAGCTTAACCAGGGAAGCCGGGGAGCTGTTTTTT.

This chain uses TRBV27 with TRBJ2-1; TRBD2 matches 8 bases. The CDR3 runs to 16 residues. V dropped 4 bases and J dropped 4; count of bases not matched to a gene: 9. Germline CDR1 is MNHEY and CDR2 is SMNVEV (reference sequence). The CDR3 loop reads CASSYSAGVGYNEQFF. CDR3 coding DNA: TGTGCCAGCAGTTACTCAGCGGGAGTGGGGTACAATGAGCAGTTCTTC.

The chain uses TRBV14 and TRBJ2-5, with no clear D. V shed 4 bases and J shed 4 bases, with 7 bases lying between them. In germline, CDR1 is SGHDN, CDR2 FVKESK. The CDR3 consists of 12 residues. This CDR3 reads CASSPSRETQYF. Written as DNA, the CDR3 is TGTGCCAGCAGCCCGTCCAGAGAGACCCAGTACTTC.

V and J are TRBV7-9 and TRBJ1-1; unclear D gene. This CDR3 has 11 residues. Trimming left V 3 bases short and J 7 bases short, with 6 bases between. CDR1 is SEHNR, CDR2 FQNEAQ, per germline (reference sequence). CDR3 protein: CASSFRGEAFF. The CDR3 DNA reads TGTGCCAGCAGCTTTCGTGGTGAAGCTTTCTTT. Variable domain in full (rest from reference TRBV7-9 and TRBJ1-1): DTGVSQNPRHKITKRGQNVTFRCDPISEHNRLYWYRQTLGQGPEFLTYFQNEAQLEKSRLLSDRFSAERPKGSFSTLEIQRTEQGDSAMYLCASSFRGEAFFGQGTRLTVV.

The chain links TRBV7-8 to TRBJ2-7, with D unclear. This CDR3 is built from 15 residues. In germline, CDR1 is SGHVS, CDR2 FQNEAQ. V lost 1 base and J lost 3, with 13 bases in between. The CDR3 coding sequence is TGTGCCAGCAGCTTAGAGGGTCTCTCCTTCTACGAGCAGTACTTC. Protein product: CASSLEGLSFYEQYF.

This clone was recorded only once. The genes are TRBV28 and TRBJ1-3; possible D gene TRBD1, 6 bases. V was trimmed by 2 bases and J by 0 bases, leaving 14 bases between them. CDR1 MDHEN and CDR2 SYDVKM come from the germline V gene. The CDR3 extends over 17 amino acids. The CDR3 protein is CASSLLRGSNSGNTIYF. CDR3 nucleotide sequence: TGTGCCAGCAGTTTACTCAGGGGATCTAACTCTGGAAACACCATATATTTT.

This clone was found once. The rearrangement uses TRBV5-1 and TRBJ2-1, with D perhaps assigned TRBD1 or TRBD2 (5 bases each). CDR1 and CDR2 (germline): SGHRS, YFSETQ. The length of the CDR3 is 15 residues. Trimming pared 1 base from V and 9 bases from J, leaving 17 bases between. CDR3 loop: CASSLIARGLPEQFF. In DNA, the CDR3 is TGCGCCAGCAGCTTGATCGCTCGGGGCCTACCTGAGCAGTTCTTC.

This sequence joins TRBV27 and TRBJ1-5, with 7 positions matching TRBD1. CDR3 length equals 17 residues. Per the germline V gene, CDR1 is MNHEY and CDR2 is SMNVEV (reference sequence). J was trimmed by 4 bases and V by 5 bases; bases with no gene match: 14. CDR3 loop: CASSPTRDRALNQPQHF. The CDR3 DNA reads TGTGCCAGCAGTCCAACCCGGGACAGAGCCTTGAATCAGCCCCAGCATTTT.

The rearrangement links TRBV11-2 to TRBJ2-1; weak D call: TRBD2 (6 bases). Looked up from germline, CDR1 is SGHAT and CDR2 is FQNNGV. The CDR3 runs to 15 residues. V lost 1 base to trimming and J lost 4 bases, with 11 bases between them. Here the CDR3 DNA reads TGTGCCAGCAGCTTAGTGGAGGGAAATTACAATGAGCAGTTCTTC. Amino acid sequence: CASSLVEGNYNEQFF. The whole variable domain, filled in from reference TRBV11-2 and TRBJ2-1, reads EAGVAQSPRYKIIEKRQSVAFWCNPISGHATLYWYQQILGQGPKLLIQFQNNGVVDDSQLPKDRFSAERLKGVDSTLKIQPAKLEDSAVYLCASSLVEGNYNEQFFGPGTRLTVL.